This TCR beta chain appears in the sequencing data of a study of beta chain features in type 1 diabetes. Overall study: Over all samples combined, about 100,000,000 sorted cells were examined. Broader study findings: Moderately but significantly shorter TCRB CDR3s were found in Type 1 diabetes patients in all four CD4+ subsets.

Reverse transcribing all isolated RNA meant expressed TCRB transcripts were sequenced. Produced via immunoSEQ multiplex PCR; TCRdb's table is partial and in-frame only. The sample has about 260,000 clones, about 20% seen once; the top ten hold more than 0.025%. On average, the one heparinised blood draw given by each donor was around 110 mL. A sort by CD45RO/CCR7/CD25/CD127/CD95/CD27 yielded CD4+ naive, central memory, regulatory and stem cell-like memory cells. Post-sort purity exceeded 95% for all sorted populations. This clone was detected once. Its matching antigen is unknown. This receptor was obtained from a woman between 40 and 55 years old with type 1 diabetes. Material: naive CD4+ T cells from blood.

Written as DNA, the CDR3 is TGTGCCAGCAGACCAGGGCGGGAGTTCTACAATGAGCAGTTCTTC. Translated, it gives CASRPGREFYNEQFF. J is TRBJ2-1 and V is TRBV27; 7 bases map to TRBD2. J was trimmed by 3 bases and V by 6 bases; bases with no gene match: 8. The germline gives CDR1 MNHEY, CDR2 SMNVEV (reference sequence). The CDR3 extends over 15 amino acids.